A single sample gave rise to the 18 T cell receptor beta chains below, sequenced in a study of T cell changes during pregnancy in multiple sclerosis. Clones were sequenced by immunoSEQ multiplex PCR, and TCRdb holds only the in-frame ones, with some missing. The repertoire consists of tens of thousands of clones, with 80% to 95% occurring once and the leading ten covering 2.5% to 4%. Specimen: CD8+ T cells from peripheral blood mononuclear cells, collected in the second trimester of pregnancy. All receptors derive from a female donor with multiple sclerosis, enrolled in a pregnancy study.

The J gene is TRBJ2-7, the V gene TRBV10-1, with 11 bases identical to TRBD2. From germline, CDR1 is WNHNN and CDR2 SYGVQD (reference sequence). Germline trimming cut 7 bases from V and 5 bases from J; bases unmatched to any gene: 7. The CDR3 spans 14 residues. The CDR3 here is CASNALAGDNEQYF. CDR3 coding DNA: TGCGCCAGCAACGCACTAGCGGGAGACAACGAGCAGTACTTC.

The chain recombines TRBV2 with TRBJ2-3; 10 nucleotides match TRBD1. Trimming cost V 6 bases and J 2 bases; bases outside gene matches: 8. The CDR3 runs 16 residues. The germline V gene encodes CDR1 SNHLY and CDR2 FYNNEI. The CDR3 protein is CASRPGQGIYTDTQYF. CDR3 coding DNA: TGTGCCAGCAGACCGGGACAGGGGATTTACACAGATACGCAGTATTTT.

The chain links TRBV11-2 to TRBJ2-1, with D tentatively TRBD1 (6 bases). Germline V gene data show CDR1 as SGHAT and CDR2 as FQNNGV. V was trimmed by 4 bases and J by 8 bases, leaving 24 bases between them. This CDR3 region has 17 residues. For the CDR3, the DNA is TGTGCCAGCAGCTCCGTCCTCAGGGGTTCCCCTCCCCATGAGCAGTTCTTC. Protein sequence: CASSSVLRGSPPHEQFF. The complete variable domain, with remaining parts taken from reference TRBV11-2 and TRBJ2-1, reads EAGVAQSPRYKIIEKRQSVAFWCNPISGHATLYWYQQILGQGPKLLIQFQNNGVVDDSQLPKDRFSAERLKGVDSTLKIQPAKLEDSAVYLCASSSVLRGSPPHEQFFGPGTRLTVL.

V gene TRBV10-3 combines with J gene TRBJ2-3; 10 bases are shared with TRBD2. Germline loops: CDR1 ENHRY, CDR2 SYGVKD. The CDR3 loop spans 16 amino acids. With 2 bases clipped from V and 0 bases from J, the junction kept 2 bases outside the gene matches. Written as DNA, the CDR3 is TGTGCCATCAGTGAGCCGGGACTAGCGAGCACAGATACGCAGTATTTT. This gives the protein CAISEPGLASTDTQYF.

This chain links TRBV28 with TRBJ1-4; the match to TRBD1 covers 8 bases. This CDR3 is 15 amino acids long. Germline V lookup: CDR1 MDHEN, CDR2 SYDVKM. V shed 4 bases, J shed 4 bases, and the junction held 5 bases outside the gene matches. The CDR3 spells CASSSVRGLNEKLFF. The CDR3 nucleotides are TGTGCCAGCAGTTCCGTCAGGGGGCTTAATGAAAAACTGTTTTTT.

This chain connects TRBV27 to TRBJ2-2; 7 positions agree with TRBD1. The CDR3 totals 17 residues. With V trimmed by 0 bases and J by 2 bases, 6 bases remained unmatched. Germline V CDR1 and CDR2: MNHEY, SMNVEV (reference sequence). The CDR3 loop is CASSLSEGQINTGELFF. In nucleotides, the CDR3 is TGTGCCAGCAGTTTATCAGAGGGACAGATAAACACCGGGGAGCTGTTTTTT.

The chain uses TRBV18 and TRBJ2-3; 8 positions match TRBD2. CDR3 length equals 15 residues. Per germline, CDR1 KGHSH and CDR2 LQKENI. Trimming took 6 bases from V and 4 from J; bases not matched to a gene: 9. The CDR3 DNA is TGTGCCAGCTCCCCCGGGACTAGGCTGTCAGATACGCAGTATTTT. It codes for CASSPGTRLSDTQYF.

About this clone: This same CDR3 is encoded by further DNA sequences in the sample. This chain links TRBV2 with TRBJ1-1; weak D call: TRBD1 (5 bases). The CDR3 has 13 residues. The germline V and J ends were trimmed by 9 bases and 7 bases, with 18 bases remaining between them. Germline CDR1 SNHLY, CDR2 FYNNEI. In nucleotides, the CDR3 is TGTGCCAGGTGGGCCCGGGAGGACAATGAAGCTTTCTTT. Protein: CARWAREDNEAFF.

This clone appeared a single time. The gene calls are TRBV11-1 and TRBJ2-3; D unresolved. There are 14 residues in the CDR3. V lost 5 bases to trimming and J lost 2 bases, with 11 bases between them. CDR1 is SGHAT, CDR2 FQDESV, per germline (reference sequence). The CDR3 sequence is CASSITTFTDTQYF. For the CDR3, the DNA is TGTGCCAGCAGCATAACTACTTTCACAGATACGCAGTATTTT.

This rearrangement joins TRBV4-2 to TRBJ2-7; D is perhaps TRBD2 (6 bases). V lost 0 bases and J lost 6, with 12 bases in between. This CDR3 spans 14 amino acids. Germline V lookup: CDR1 LGHNA, CDR2 YNFKEQ. As DNA, the CDR3 is TGTGCCAGCAGCCAAGAGTCCGGGAGCCCCGAGCAGTACTTC. Protein product: CASSQESGSPEQYF.

This chain links TRBV5-1 with TRBJ2-7; TRBD2 is a possible D gene (5 bases). The V gene's germline CDR1 is SGHRS and CDR2 YFSETQ. The CDR3 has 12 amino acids. Trimming stripped 4 bases from V and 4 bases from J, with 9 bases between. The CDR3 bases are TGCGCCAGCAGCCAGAGCGGTTACGAGCAGTACTTC. Its translation: CASSQSGYEQYF. Complete variable domain (other parts from reference TRBV5-1 and TRBJ2-7): KAGVTQTPRYLIKTRGQQVTLSCSPISGHRSVSWYQQTPGQGLQFLFEYFSETQRNKGNFPGRFSGRQFSNSRSEMNVSTLELGDSALYLCASSQSGYEQYFGPGTRLTVT.

This clone has only a few counts. In the same sample, other DNA sequences code for this CDR3. V usage is TRBV7-9 and J usage is TRBJ2-3, with D possibly being TRBD2 (7 bases). The CDR3 spans 17 residues. Trimming removed 5 bases at V and 3 bases at J, with 21 bases between. CDR1 and CDR2 (germline): SEHNR, FQNEAQ (reference sequence). The CDR3 here is CASSPRLGGGATDTQYF. CDR3 DNA sequence: TGTGCCAGCAGCCCCCGTTTGGGGGGGGGCGCGACAGATACGCAGTATTTT.

This chain joins TRBV7-6 and TRBJ2-7, with D perhaps TRBD2 (5 bases). This CDR3 is built from 14 residues. Trimming took off 5 bases at V and 5 bases at J, with 16 bases between the two ends. Germline V gives CDR1 SGHVS, CDR2 FNYEAQ. This chain's CDR3 is CASSLGWGDNEQYF. CDR3 nucleotide sequence: TGTGCCAGCAGCCTCGGATGGGGAGATAACGAGCAGTACTTC.

V usage is TRBV29-1 and J usage is TRBJ2-3; TRBD2 agrees at 8 bases. CDR3 length: 19 residues. The V gene end was trimmed by 0 bases and the J gene end by 0 bases; junction bases not matched to a gene: 14. Germline CDR1 reads SQVTM; CDR2 reads ANQGSEA. The CDR3 here is CSVEDSLAGSGHSTDTQYF. The CDR3 nucleotides are TGCAGCGTTGAAGATTCCTTAGCGGGAAGCGGTCATAGCACAGATACGCAGTATTTT.

Here the CDR3 reads CASSRWGQGSDGNTIYF. For the CDR3, the DNA is TGTGCCAGCAGCCGCTGGGGACAGGGGTCGGATGGAAACACCATATATTTT. The rearrangement joins TRBV7-9 to TRBJ1-3; 10 bases map to TRBD1. Losses at the gene ends were 5 bases for V and 3 bases for J; bases not matched to a gene: 10. The CDR3 length is 17 residues. CDR1 is SEHNR and CDR2 is FQNEAQ in the germline V gene (reference sequence).

The rearrangement uses TRBV29-1 and TRBJ2-7; tentative D call: TRBD2 (6 bases). The V and J ends lost 6 bases and 6 bases respectively, with 12 bases between them. CDR1 and CDR2 (germline): SQVTM, ANQGSEA. The CDR3 contains 11 residues. CDR3 DNA: TGCAGCGTGGGGGGTAGGGTCGAGCAGTACTTC. It specifies CSVGGRVEQYF.

This chain connects TRBV23-1 to TRBJ2-7; D is possibly TRBD1 (6 bases). TRBV23-1 is marked as an open reading frame, function uncertain. The ends were cut back, 11 bases at V and 2 bases at J, with 19 bases in the middle. The CDR3 is 14 amino acids. The CDR3 reads CALSPTGGAYEQYF. Written as DNA, the CDR3 is TGCGCCCTCTCCCCGACAGGTGGAGCCTACGAGCAGTACTTC.

This chain joins TRBV10-2 and TRBJ1-1; D ambiguous. The CDR3 is 16 residues long. Germline values: CDR1 WSHSY, CDR2 SAAADI. With 3 bases removed from V and 1 base from J, the gap between germline ends came to 15 bases. The CDR3 loop reads CASSDPGNRGNTEAFF. As DNA, the CDR3 is TGCGCCAGCAGTGATCCCGGGAACAGAGGGAACACTGAAGCTTTCTTT.